These 20 T cell receptor beta chains were all obtained from the same sample, sequenced in a study of blood T cell repertoires in COVID-19. Profiled with immunoSEQ multiplex PCR; TCRdb holds only in-frame clones, not every one. The sample carries around 250,000 clones, approximately 88% recorded once. Sequenced input: peripheral blood. These receptors were collected from a woman between 65 and 79 years old with COVID-19, enrolled during active disease.

The chain joins TRBV11-3 to TRBJ2-7, with 8 bases identical to TRBD2. The V segment lost 2 bases and the J segment 1 base; nucleotides outside the gene matches: 4. The CDR3 length is 15 residues. Germline CDR1 SGHNT, CDR2 YENEEA. The CDR3 reads CASSLRGGGSYEQYF. The DNA for the CDR3 is TGTGCCAGCAGCTTACGGGGGGGAGGTTCCTACGAGCAGTACTTC.

The V call is TRBV5-8, the J call TRBJ1-1, with D perhaps TRBD1 (6 bases). V lost 3 bases and J lost 0, with 9 bases in between. The CDR3 runs 14 residues. Germline loops: CDR1 SGHTS, CDR2 YDEGEE. The CDR3, as DNA: TGTGCCAGCAGCTCGGGACATTTGAACACTGAAGCTTTCTTT. Amino acid sequence: CASSSGHLNTEAFF.

The V and J genes are TRBV19 and TRBJ1-2; no clear D gene. Trimming shortened V by 1 base and J by 5 bases, and 8 bases separated the two germline ends. Germline assignment: CDR1 LNHDA and CDR2 SQIVND (reference sequence). The CDR3 has 13 amino acids. The CDR3 nucleotides read TGTGCCAGTAGTATAGGGGCACAGTATGGCTACACCTTC. Its translation: CASSIGAQYGYTF.

A single count supports this clone. The chain joins TRBV5-1 to TRBJ2-1; D is unresolved. The germline V gene encodes CDR1 SGHRS and CDR2 YFSETQ. Deletions cut 2 bases from V and 8 bases from J, with 11 bases between. CDR3 length equals 13 residues. The CDR3 region has the DNA TGCGCCAGCAGCTTATTAGAAACCCATGAGCAGTTCTTC. Translating gives CASSLLETHEQFF. The variable domain in full, completed from reference TRBV5-1 and TRBJ2-1, reads KAGVTQTPRYLIKTRGQQVTLSCSPISGHRSVSWYQQTPGQGLQFLFEYFSETQRNKGNFPGRFSGRQFSNSRSEMNVSTLELGDSALYLCASSLLETHEQFFGPGTRLTVL.

The rearrangement joins TRBV5-1 to TRBJ2-7, with a weak D call TRBD1 (5 bases). The CDR3 is made up of 13 amino acids. Trimming took 4 bases from V and 1 from J, leaving 9 bases between them. The germline gives CDR1 SGHRS, CDR2 YFSETQ. This chain's CDR3 is CASSPQGSYEQYF. For the CDR3, the DNA is TGCGCCAGCAGCCCCCAGGGTTCCTACGAGCAGTACTTC. Based on the CDR3 plus reference TRBV5-1 and TRBJ2-7, the full variable domain is KAGVTQTPRYLIKTRGQQVTLSCSPISGHRSVSWYQQTPGQGLQFLFEYFSETQRNKGNFPGRFSGRQFSNSRSEMNVSTLELGDSALYLCASSPQGSYEQYFGPGTRLTVT.

The chain employs TRBV6-2 or TRBV6-3 and TRBJ1-5; no definite D call. Trimming removed 6 bases at V and 0 bases at J, with 9 bases between. This CDR3 is built from 14 residues. CDR1 and CDR2 from the germline V gene are MNHEY and SVGEGT. CDR3 DNA sequence: TGTGCCAGCAGACCTCACAATAGCAATCAGCCCCAGCATTTT. Protein: CASRPHNSNQPQHF.

The chain is built from TRBV5-4 and TRBJ2-2; the match to TRBD1 covers 9 bases. The CDR3 is 18 residues long. Germline V CDR1 and CDR2: SGHNT, YYREEE (reference sequence). Trimming took 7 bases from V and 4 from J; bases not matched to a gene: 17. DNA of the CDR3: TGTGCCAGCCAAAGGGGGACAGGGTACATTCGCGGCACCGGGGAGCTGTTTTTT. This codes for CASQRGTGYIRGTGELFF.

The CDR3 DNA reads as TGTGCCAGCAGCCAAAACAGGGATCGCAATCAGCCCCAGCATTTT. Protein product: CASSQNRDRNQPQHF. This chain uses TRBV3-1 (or the pseudogene TRBV3-2) with TRBJ1-5; tentative D call: TRBD1 (6 bases). Germline loops: CDR1 LGHDT, CDR2 YNNKEL (reference sequence). The V end was cut by 2 bases, the J end by 2 bases, with 10 bases between. The CDR3 totals 15 residues.

The chain is built from TRBV5-1 and TRBJ2-1, with 8 bases matching TRBD1. Germline V lookup: CDR1 SGHRS, CDR2 YFSETQ. Trimming at V came to 4 bases and at J to 1 base, leaving 4 bases not matched to a gene. CDR3 length: 15 residues. CDR3 in DNA: TGCGCCAGCAGCATTACAGGGGGATCCTACAATGAGCAGTTCTTC. Amino acids: CASSITGGSYNEQFF. Looking up the rest from reference TRBV5-1 and TRBJ2-1 gives the full variable domain: KAGVTQTPRYLIKTRGQQVTLSCSPISGHRSVSWYQQTPGQGLQFLFEYFSETQRNKGNFPGRFSGRQFSNSRSEMNVSTLELGDSALYLCASSITGGSYNEQFFGPGTRLTVL.

The gene calls are TRBV28 and TRBJ2-3, with a tentative D call TRBD2 (5 bases). Trimming took 5 bases from V and 2 from J, leaving 14 bases between them. Germline V gene sequence: CDR1 MDHEN, CDR2 SYDVKM. The CDR3 is 15 residues long. The CDR3 DNA sequence: TGTGCCAGCAGTCCGCTAGCAGACGACACAGATACGCAGTATTTT. Protein: CASSPLADDTDTQYF.

The rearrangement links TRBV12-3 or TRBV12-4 to TRBJ2-5; 7 nucleotides line up with TRBD1. The CDR3 spans 13 residues. V was pared by 6 bases and J by 5 bases, with 6 bases of the junction left unmatched. The CDR3 is CASRDRVGETQYF. Written as DNA, the CDR3 is TGTGCCAGCAGAGACAGGGTCGGGGAGACCCAGTACTTC.

This clone was observed a few times. The J gene is TRBJ1-3, the V gene TRBV7-2; TRBD1 might be the D (6 bases). Germline lookup yields CDR1 SGHTA and CDR2 FQGNSA. Trimming cost V 4 bases and J 0 bases, with 10 bases left between them. The CDR3 loop spans 15 amino acids. The CDR3 region is CASSSDRNSGNTIYF. The CDR3 coding sequence is TGTGCCAGCAGCTCGGACAGAAACTCTGGAAACACCATATATTTT.

V is TRBV29-1 and J is TRBJ1-2, with unresolved D. CDR3 size: 14 residues. Looked up from germline, CDR1 is SQVTM and CDR2 is ANQGSEA. The V end lost 3 bases, the J end lost 4 bases, and 15 bases lay between the germline ends. As DNA, the CDR3 is TGCAGCGTTGATCTGACGGGAGATTCCTATGGCTACACCTTC. Its translation is CSVDLTGDSYGYTF. The full variable domain, with the rest looked up from reference TRBV29-1 and TRBJ1-2, is SAVISQKPSRDICQRGTSLTIQCQVDSQVTMMFWYRQQPGQSLTLIATANQGSEATYESGFVIDKFPISRPNLTFSTLTVSNMSPEDSSIYLCSVDLTGDSYGYTFGSGTRLTVV.

The chain is built from TRBV6-6 and TRBJ2-5; no clear D gene. This CDR3 region has 15 residues. Trimming cost V 2 bases and J 1 base, with 11 bases left between them. Germline assignment: CDR1 MNHNY and CDR2 SVGAGI (reference sequence). Here the CDR3 reads CASSYRVAGQETQYF. CDR3 sequence (DNA): TGTGCCAGCAGTTACAGAGTAGCTGGCCAAGAGACCCAGTACTTC.

The chain couples TRBV6-1 to TRBJ1-5; D is possibly TRBD1 (5 bases). The V end was cut by 3 bases, the J end by 7 bases, with 7 bases between. CDR3 length equals 12 residues. Germline lookup yields CDR1 MNHNS and CDR2 SASEGT. The CDR3 sequence: CASSDRVQPQHF. The CDR3, as DNA: TGTGCCAGCAGTGACAGGGTCCAGCCCCAGCATTTT.

The chain has TRBV27 and TRBJ1-5, with TRBD1 identical over 9 bases. The V and J ends lost 6 bases and 5 bases, in that order; junction bases with no gene match: 11. The CDR3 loop spans 16 amino acids. In germline, CDR1 is MNHEY, CDR2 SMNVEV (reference sequence). For the CDR3, the DNA is TGTGCCAGCAGCACCGCCGGGACAGGGAGCGATCAGCCCCAGCATTTT. Translating it yields CASSTAGTGSDQPQHF.

The genes are TRBV6-2 or TRBV6-3 and TRBJ1-2; unclear D gene. V dropped 2 bases and J dropped 12 bases, with 13 bases sitting between them. Germline V gene data show CDR1 as MNHEY and CDR2 as SVGEGT. The CDR3 has 12 residues. CDR3 bases: TGTGCCAGCAGTTACCTAGACGGACTTGACACCTTC. This codes for CASSYLDGLDTF.

The chain uses TRBV7-3 and TRBJ2-1; 11 bases align to TRBD1. Trimming took 4 bases from V and 7 from J; bases not matched to a gene: 3. CDR1 and CDR2 (germline): SGHTA, FQGTGA. This CDR3 is 14 amino acids long. This chain's CDR3 is CASSSRDRGNEQFF. The CDR3 region has the DNA TGTGCCAGCAGCTCCCGGGACAGGGGGAATGAGCAGTTCTTC.

The rearrangement uses TRBV12-3 or TRBV12-4 and TRBJ1-1; perhaps TRBD1 as D (5 bases). The CDR3 is 13 amino acids. The V end lost 3 bases, the J end lost 1 base, and 6 bases lay between the germline ends. The CDR3 here is CASSFGQNTEAFF. CDR3 DNA sequence: TGTGCCAGCAGTTTCGGACAGAACACTGAAGCTTTCTTT.

The sample holds one count of this clone. This chain connects TRBV19 to TRBJ2-2, with TRBD1 matching 7 bases. The CDR3 covers 16 residues. From germline, CDR1 is LNHDA and CDR2 SQIVND (reference sequence). Trimming cost V 7 bases and J 3 bases; bases outside gene matches: 11. The CDR3 reads CASKTGPLGDTGELFF. CDR3 in DNA: TGTGCCAGTAAGACAGGGCCCCTTGGGGACACCGGGGAGCTGTTTTTT.